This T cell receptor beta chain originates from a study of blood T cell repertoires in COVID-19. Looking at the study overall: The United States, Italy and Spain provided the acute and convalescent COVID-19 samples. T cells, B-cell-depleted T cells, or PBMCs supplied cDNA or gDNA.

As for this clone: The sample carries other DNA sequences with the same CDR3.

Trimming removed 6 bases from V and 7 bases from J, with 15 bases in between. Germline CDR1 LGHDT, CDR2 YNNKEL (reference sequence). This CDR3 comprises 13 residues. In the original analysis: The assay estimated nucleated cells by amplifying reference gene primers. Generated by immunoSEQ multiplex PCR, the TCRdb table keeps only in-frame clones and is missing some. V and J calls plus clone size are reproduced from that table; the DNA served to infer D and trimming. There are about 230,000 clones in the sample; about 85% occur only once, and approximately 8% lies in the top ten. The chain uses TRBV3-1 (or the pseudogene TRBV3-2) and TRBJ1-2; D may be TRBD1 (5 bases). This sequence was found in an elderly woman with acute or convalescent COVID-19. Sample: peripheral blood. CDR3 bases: TGTGCCAGCAGTCCTGGGCAGGGATCTGGCTACACCTTC. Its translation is CASSPGQGSGYTF.